The 30 T cell receptor beta chains below come from one sample, sequenced in a study of blood T cells in healthy people across ages. The use of a sample-barcoded 5' primer and a J-beta primer mix characterized a second PCR of about 7 to 12 cycles. MiXCR was run by TCRdb on the 5' RACE reads, yielding one entry per CDR3 protein. The sample contains roughly 1.9 million distinct CDR3 sequences, about two fifths of which appear only once. Sequencing input: blood. All receptors come from a human donor in good health.

About this clonotype itself: The junction shows a germline mismatch at one end, possibly a read error. This chain connects TRBV6-6 to TRBJ2-1, with 14 bases that match TRBD2. CDR3 length: 15 residues. Germline lookup yields CDR1 MNHNY and CDR2 SVGAGI (reference sequence). The CDR3 bases are TGTGCCAGCAGTACCGGACTAGCGGGAGGTAATGAGCGGTTCTTC. It is translated as CASSTGLAGGNERFF.

This clonotype was counted ten times or more. The chain couples TRBV29-1 to TRBJ2-1; no clear D. CDR3 length: 13 amino acids. The ends were cut back, 3 bases at V and 0 bases at J, with 6 bases in the middle. Germline V lookup: CDR1 SQVTM, CDR2 ANQGSEA. The CDR3 region has the DNA TGCAGCGTTGAGGCCAGCTCCTACAATGAGCAGTTCTTC. It yields the protein CSVEASSYNEQFF.

This clonotype was picked up a small number of times. The chain employs TRBV6-2 or TRBV6-3 and TRBJ2-3; unclear D gene. Germline CDR1 and CDR2: MNHEY and SVGEGT. The CDR3 consists of 13 residues. V lost 4 bases and J lost 4, with 9 bases in between. The CDR3 sequence: CASSSRSPDTQYF. The CDR3 nucleotides are TGTGCCAGCAGTTCACGGAGCCCAGATACGCAGTATTTT.

This sequence joins TRBV7-2 and TRBJ1-5; possibly TRBD1 for D (6 bases). CDR3 length: 15 residues. The germline V gene has CDR1 SGHTA and CDR2 FQGNSA. V lost 3 bases, J lost 4 bases, and 13 bases lay in between. The CDR3 DNA sequence: TGTGCCAGCAGCTTGCCAGGGGAGGAGAATCAGCCCCAGCATTTT. It is translated as CASSLPGEENQPQHF.

Only a few counts were recorded for this clonotype. The chain uses TRBV12-5 and TRBJ2-5, with a possible D match to TRBD1 (6 bases). Per the germline V gene, CDR1 is LGHNT and CDR2 is FRNRAP. CDR3 size: 13 residues. Trimming pared 5 bases from V and 4 bases from J, leaving 11 bases between. CDR3 residues: CASGQGQGETQYF. As DNA, the CDR3 is TGTGCTAGTGGTCAGGGGCAGGGAGAGACCCAGTACTTC.

This clonotype was observed a handful of times. The rearrangement joins TRBV14 to TRBJ1-2, with D uncertain. The V and J ends lost 1 base and 0 bases respectively, with 18 bases between them. CDR3 length equals 18 residues. Germline-derived CDR1 and CDR2 are SGHDN and FVKESK. In nucleotides, the CDR3 is TGTGCCAGCAGCCAAGGACTAGGCGGTCGCTCAGCTAACTATGGCTACACCTTC. This gives the protein CASSQGLGGRSANYGYTF.

CDR3 in amino acids: CASSLVSAVLLYNEQFF. The CDR3 DNA follows: TGTGCCAGCAGCTTAGTTTCCGCAGTGTTACTCTACAATGAGCAGTTCTTC. The chain uses TRBV7-2 and TRBJ2-1, with D unresolved. The V and J ends lost 1 base and 3 bases respectively, with 16 bases between them. Germline V CDR1 and CDR2: SGHTA, FQGNSA. The CDR3 has 17 amino acids.

This chain uses TRBV12-3 or TRBV12-4 with TRBJ1-5; 9 bases match TRBD1. The CDR3 extends over 18 amino acids. Trimming cost V 8 bases and J 2 bases; bases outside gene matches: 16. CDR3: CASVVYPGQGSGNQPQHF. The CDR3 bases are TGTGCCAGCGTCGTTTACCCGGGACAGGGCTCAGGCAATCAGCCCCAGCATTTT.

This clonotype was recorded only once. The chain recombines TRBV2 with TRBJ1-1; 7 bases align to TRBD1. CDR1 and CDR2 from the germline V gene are SNHLY and FYNNEI. This CDR3 region has 13 residues. The J segment lost 5 bases and the V segment lost 6 bases, leaving 6 bases of the junction unmatched. Here the CDR3 DNA reads TGTGCCAGCAGCACAGGGGCGGGGACTGAAGCTTTCTTT. Protein: CASSTGAGTEAFF.

This chain joins TRBV30 and TRBJ1-1; no reliable D call. V lost 3 bases, J lost 2 bases, and 10 bases lay in between. CDR3 length: 13 residues. In germline, CDR1 is GTSNPN, CDR2 SVGIG (reference sequence). The CDR3: CAWRSALNTEAFF. The CDR3 DNA sequence: TGTGCCTGGAGGTCAGCTCTAAACACTGAAGCTTTCTTT. The full variable domain, with the rest looked up from reference TRBV30 and TRBJ1-1, is SQTIHQWPATLVQPVGSPLSLECTVEGTSNPNLYWYRQAAGRGLQLLFYSVGIGQISSEVPQNLSASRPQDRQFILSSKKLLLSDSGFYLCAWRSALNTEAFFGQGTRLTVV.

This chain joins TRBV20-1 and TRBJ2-1; D is unclear. V lost 6 bases to trimming and J lost 5 bases, with 5 bases between them. Looked up from germline, CDR1 is DFQATT and CDR2 is SNEGSKA (reference sequence). This CDR3 is 10 amino acids long. CDR3 sequence (DNA): TGCAGTGCAGGGAACAATGAGCAGTTCTTC. Translating it yields CSAGNNEQFF.

This chain uses TRBV12-3 or TRBV12-4 with TRBJ2-1; perhaps D is TRBD1 or TRBD2 (5 bases each). The length of the CDR3 is 16 residues. The V end was cut by 5 bases, the J end by 4 bases, with 18 bases between. The CDR3 region is CASSPGAGHLYNEQFF. The DNA for the CDR3 is TGTGCCAGCAGTCCCGGGGCAGGCCACCTTTACAATGAGCAGTTCTTC.

The gene calls are TRBV2 and TRBJ1-5; D uncertain. The CDR3 runs 15 residues. Germline CDR1 is SNHLY and CDR2 is FYNNEI. The V end lost 6 bases, the J end lost 7 bases, and 19 bases lay between the germline ends. The CDR3 nucleotides read TGTGCCAGCAGCGATGACCGGTTTAGCAGGCAGCCCCAGCATTTT. Translated, it gives CASSDDRFSRQPQHF.

The genes are TRBV20-1 and TRBJ1-1; D gene uncertain. The CDR3 is 11 amino acids. Trimming stripped 2 bases from V and 11 bases from J, with 12 bases between. From germline, CDR1 is DFQATT and CDR2 SNEGSKA (reference sequence). The CDR3 loop reads CSARNLGLAFF. CDR3 DNA sequence: TGCAGTGCTAGAAATCTGGGCCTCGCTTTCTTT.

The rearrangement joins TRBV6-2 or TRBV6-3 to TRBJ2-5; TRBD1 might be the D (6 bases). The CDR3 is 12 residues long. The germline V gene has CDR1 MNHEY and CDR2 SVGEGT. V was clipped by 6 bases and J by 9 bases, with 14 bases between them. The CDR3 sequence: CASSRDTRSQYF. CDR3 sequence (DNA): TGTGCCAGCAGCCGGGACACACGGTCCCAGTACTTC.

The rearrangement uses TRBV7-9 and TRBJ2-7; D not certain. V gave up 0 bases and J gave up 0 bases, with 9 bases separating them. The germline gives CDR1 SEHNR, CDR2 FQNEAQ (reference sequence). The CDR3 covers 15 residues. DNA of the CDR3: TGTGCCAGCAGCTTAGCACGGCAGAGCTCCTACGAGCAGTACTTC. This sequence encodes CASSLARQSSYEQYF.

This sequence joins TRBV12-3 or TRBV12-4 and TRBJ2-3; 9 nucleotides match TRBD1. The CDR3 consists of 15 residues. The ends lost 6 bases at V and 8 bases at J; junction bases unmatched: 12. CDR3 residues: CASRIPGTGIGTQYF. CDR3 in DNA: TGTGCCAGCAGAATCCCCGGGACAGGGATCGGTACGCAGTATTTT.

A word on this clonotype: At one end the junction does not follow the germline gene, possibly because of a read error. The rearrangement joins TRBV5-1 to TRBJ2-2, with D possibly TRBD1 on 5 matching bases. The CDR3 covers 15 residues. The V gene's germline CDR1 is SGHRS and CDR2 YFSETQ. CDR3 sequence reads: CASNLKGDRTGELFF. For the CDR3, the DNA is TGCGCCAGCAACTTGAAAGGTGACAGAACCGGGGAGCTGTTTTTT.

The V and J genes are TRBV7-9 and TRBJ2-7; D possibly corresponds to TRBD1 (6 bases). V lost 2 bases, J lost 4 bases, and 12 bases lay in between. The CDR3 is 14 residues long. Germline values: CDR1 SEHNR, CDR2 FQNEAQ (reference sequence). As DNA, the CDR3 is TGTGCCAGCAGCTTACCAGGGGTTGGGTACGAGCAGTACTTC. Its translation is CASSLPGVGYEQYF.

This clonotype has more than one count but fewer than ten. The gene calls are TRBV20-1 and TRBJ1-2, with 7 bases aligning to TRBD1. The germline CDR1 and CDR2 sequences are DFQATT and SNEGSKA (reference sequence). V dropped 3 bases and J dropped 4; count of bases not matched to a gene: 8. There are 14 residues in the CDR3. The CDR3: CSASYRGEGYGYTF. CDR3 in DNA: TGCAGTGCTAGCTACAGGGGAGAGGGCTATGGCTACACCTTC.

The gene calls are TRBV6-1 and TRBJ2-7; D gene ambiguous. This CDR3 region has 16 residues. The germline V and J ends were trimmed by 4 bases and 1 base, with 17 bases remaining between them. Per germline, CDR1 MNHNS and CDR2 SASEGT. The CDR3 sequence is CASSVTGQFVSYEQYF. The CDR3 DNA sequence: TGTGCCAGCAGTGTAACCGGCCAGTTCGTATCCTACGAGCAGTACTTC.

The J gene is TRBJ2-3, the V gene TRBV4-3; D possibly corresponds to TRBD2 (5 bases). The CDR3 contains 16 residues. Germline loops: CDR1 LGHNA, CDR2 YSLEER. V was shortened by 0 bases and J by 2 bases, with 12 bases between the two germline ends. As DNA, the CDR3 is TGCGCCAGCAGCCAAGATCGGGGTTCCCCCACAGATACGCAGTATTTT. Translation: CASSQDRGSPTDTQYF.

This clonotype was observed a handful of times. This chain joins TRBV7-2 and TRBJ2-1, with TRBD1 identical over 7 bases. This CDR3 comprises 18 residues. The junction had 12 bases not matched to a gene; V was cut back by 4 bases and J by 0 bases. Per germline, CDR1 SGHTA and CDR2 FQGNSA. The DNA of the CDR3 is TGTGCCAGCAGCTCCAAGACAGGGCTTCTAAGCTCCTACAATGAGCAGTTCTTC. Its translation is CASSSKTGLLSSYNEQFF.

The chain employs TRBV27 and TRBJ2-7; 8 positions agree with TRBD2. In germline, CDR1 is MNHEY, CDR2 SMNVEV (reference sequence). The junction had 9 bases not matched to a gene; V was cut back by 3 bases and J by 5 bases. There are 15 residues in the CDR3. CDR3 bases: TGTGCCAGCAGTTTCGTCACGGGACTAGGGGACGAGCAGTACTTC. Translation gives CASSFVTGLGDEQYF.

The chain recombines TRBV12-3 or TRBV12-4 with TRBJ2-1; D possibly corresponds to TRBD2 (7 bases). The V end was cut by 1 base, the J end by 7 bases, with 14 bases between. The CDR3 spans 15 residues. For the CDR3, the DNA is TGTGCCAGCAGTTTAGGGGGGGGGCTCAGGAATGAGCAGTTCTTC. This sequence encodes CASSLGGGLRNEQFF.

The chain uses TRBV7-2 and TRBJ1-1; 9 bases fit TRBD1. Germline V gene data show CDR1 as SGHTA and CDR2 as FQGNSA. Trimming removed 3 bases from V and 5 bases from J; junction bases left unmatched: 13. This CDR3 has 17 residues. In DNA form, the CDR3 reads TGTGCCAGCAGCTTGAGTATTTGGACAGGGGAGGGGACTGAAGCTTTCTTT. It codes for CASSLSIWTGEGTEAFF.

CDR3 sequence reads: CAWSRFYGYTF. DNA for the CDR3: TGTGCCTGGAGTCGGTTCTATGGCTACACCTTC. The chain employs TRBV30 and TRBJ1-2, with D hard to call. The CDR3 totals 11 residues. Trimming stripped 2 bases from V and 4 bases from J, with 5 bases between. Germline V gene lookup returns CDR1 GTSNPN and CDR2 SVGIG (reference sequence).

Ten or more counts support this clonotype. This chain links TRBV29-1 with TRBJ2-1, with TRBD2 matching over 13 bases. Per germline, CDR1 SQVTM and CDR2 ANQGSEA. This CDR3 region has 14 residues. The ends lost 7 bases at V and 7 bases at J; junction bases unmatched: 7. The CDR3 nucleotides are TGCAGCGGCTTAACTAGCGGGGGGGCAAATGAGCAGTTCTTC. Translation gives CSGLTSGGANEQFF.

Only a few counts were recorded for this clonotype. J is TRBJ2-7 and V is TRBV5-1, with 9 bases that match TRBD2. J lost 6 bases, V lost 4 bases, and 5 bases had no gene match. From germline, CDR1 is SGHRS and CDR2 YFSETQ. CDR3 length: 13 residues. Here the CDR3 reads CASSGSSGVEQYF. Here the CDR3 DNA reads TGCGCCAGCAGCGGCTCTAGCGGGGTCGAGCAGTACTTC.

This clonotype appeared a single time. V usage is TRBV6-6 and J usage is TRBJ2-4, with TRBD1 matching over 8 bases. CDR1 is MNHNY, CDR2 SVGAGI, per germline (reference sequence). The CDR3 runs 14 residues. The J segment lost 7 bases and the V segment lost 5 bases, leaving 7 bases of the junction unmatched. The CDR3 spells CASSNWDRRNIQYF. In DNA, the CDR3 is TGTGCCAGCAGTAACTGGGACAGGAGGAACATTCAGTACTTC.